A single sample is the source of the 30 T cell receptor beta chains below, sequenced in a study of Ad26.COV2.S vaccination and SARS-CoV-2 variants. Produced via immunoSEQ multiplex PCR; TCRdb's table is partial and in-frame only. The sample holds about 320,000 clones, about 85% seen once. Treatment in this sample: around 19 received Ad26.COV2.S at low or high dose, single or two shots; 5 received placebo; per-sample allocation not given. It was on day 63 after the first vaccine or placebo injection that samples were taken. This specimen consisted of peripheral blood, obtained in a trial of Ad26.COV2.S vaccine versus placebo. The receptors stem from a person between 18 and 59 years old who received the Ad26.COV2.S COVID-19 vaccine or a placebo.

This chain uses TRBV10-3 with TRBJ2-5, with D possibly matching TRBD1 (5 bases). Germline lookup yields CDR1 ENHRY and CDR2 SYGVKD. CDR3 length: 14 amino acids. V lost 0 bases to trimming and J lost 1 base, with 6 bases between them. The CDR3 loop is CAISESGAQETQYF. As DNA, the CDR3 is TGTGCCATCAGTGAGTCAGGGGCCCAAGAGACCCAGTACTTC.

The rearrangement uses TRBV27 and TRBJ1-1, with 9 bases lining up with TRBD1. V was pared by 6 bases and J by 10 bases, with 3 bases of the junction left unmatched. The length of the CDR3 is 11 residues. CDR1 and CDR2 (germline): MNHEY, SMNVEV (reference sequence). This chain's CDR3 is CASSDRGRAFF. The CDR3, as DNA: TGTGCCAGCAGCGACAGGGGGAGAGCTTTCTTT.

The chain carries TRBV19 and TRBJ2-2; the D gene is possibly TRBD1 (6 bases). The CDR3 spans 15 residues. Trimming removed 5 bases at V and 5 bases at J, with 15 bases between. Germline V gene sequence: CDR1 LNHDA, CDR2 SQIVND (reference sequence). CDR3 protein: CASSPRDTRTGELFF. The CDR3 DNA sequence: TGTGCCAGTAGTCCCCGGGACACACGGACCGGGGAGCTGTTTTTT.

This sequence joins TRBV27 and TRBJ2-1; the match to TRBD1 covers 8 bases. The CDR3 sequence is 16 residues long. V dropped 4 bases and J dropped 5; count of bases not matched to a gene: 10. Germline CDR1 MNHEY, CDR2 SMNVEV (reference sequence). CDR3 DNA sequence: TGTGCCAGCAGTTCCGGGACAGGACCACCCGACAATGAGCAGTTCTTC. Its translation: CASSSGTGPPDNEQFF.

This rearrangement joins TRBV2 to TRBJ1-5; D ambiguous. The germline CDR1 and CDR2 sequences are SNHLY and FYNNEI. V was trimmed by 5 bases and J by 1 base, leaving 6 bases between them. CDR3 size: 13 residues. CDR3 loop: CASSYESNQPQHF. DNA for the CDR3: TGTGCCAGCAGTTACGAGAGCAATCAGCCCCAGCATTTT.

This sequence joins TRBV3-1 (or the pseudogene TRBV3-2) and TRBJ2-1; D unclear. Trimming took 3 bases from V and 0 from J, leaving 9 bases between them. The CDR3 runs 15 residues. CDR1 LGHDT and CDR2 YNNKEL come from the germline V gene (reference sequence). This chain's CDR3 is CASSQGFASYNEQFF. In DNA form, the CDR3 reads TGTGCCAGCAGCCAGGGGTTTGCCTCCTACAATGAGCAGTTCTTC.

This chain uses TRBV3-1 (or the pseudogene TRBV3-2) with TRBJ1-4; 9 nucleotides line up with TRBD1. The germline V gene has CDR1 LGHDT and CDR2 YNNKEL (reference sequence). The V segment lost 4 bases and the J segment 7 bases; nucleotides outside the gene matches: 4. This CDR3 has 14 amino acids. The CDR3 DNA sequence: TGTGCCAGCAGCCGGACAGGGGCCTCTGAAAAACTGTTTTTT. As protein: CASSRTGASEKLFF.

V gene TRBV5-1 combines with J gene TRBJ2-5; D unresolved. Trimming removed 6 bases at V and 2 bases at J, with 14 bases between. The CDR3 totals 14 residues. The germline V gene has CDR1 SGHRS and CDR2 YFSETQ. CDR3 in amino acids: CASTNPASQETQYF. Written as DNA, the CDR3 is TGCGCCAGCACCAACCCCGCAAGTCAAGAGACCCAGTACTTC.

The chain has TRBV9 and TRBJ2-7, with 8 bases lining up with TRBD1. Looked up from germline, CDR1 is SGDLS and CDR2 is YYNGEE. The CDR3 totals 13 residues. The junction had 2 bases not matched to a gene; V was cut back by 6 bases and J by 0 bases. As DNA, the CDR3 is TGTGCCAGCACCGGGACAGGCTCCTACGAGCAGTACTTC. Translated: CASTGTGSYEQYF.

This clone came up once. The chain carries TRBV7-3 and TRBJ1-1, with TRBD1 matching over 12 bases. V was pared by 4 bases and J by 4 bases, with 16 bases of the junction left unmatched. The CDR3 is made up of 19 amino acids. From germline, CDR1 is SGHTA and CDR2 FQGTGA. This CDR3 is CASSSLVLGRGQGATEAFF. DNA for the CDR3: TGTGCCAGCAGCTCCCTAGTTCTTGGCCGGGGACAGGGGGCCACTGAAGCTTTCTTT.

V and J are TRBV2 and TRBJ2-7, with a possible D match to TRBD2 (6 bases). With 3 bases removed from V and 4 bases from J, the gap between germline ends came to 13 bases. The CDR3 runs to 14 residues. Looked up from germline, CDR1 is SNHLY and CDR2 is FYNNEI. CDR3 in amino acids: CASSERGRSYEQYF. The CDR3 DNA follows: TGTGCCAGCAGTGAGCGGGGACGTAGTTACGAGCAGTACTTC.

This sequence joins TRBV3-1 (or the pseudogene TRBV3-2) and TRBJ1-4; no definite D call. CDR1 and CDR2 (germline): LGHDT, YNNKEL (reference sequence). This CDR3 region has 17 residues. The V and J ends lost 4 bases and 0 bases respectively, with 15 bases between them. The CDR3 loop reads CASSPRSWSTTNEKLFF. The CDR3 DNA sequence: TGTGCCAGCAGCCCCCGCAGCTGGTCGACAACTAATGAAAAACTGTTTTTT.

This clone appeared a single time. This chain joins TRBV7-2 and TRBJ1-1; weak D call: TRBD1 (6 bases). The CDR3 length is 18 residues. Germline CDR1 SGHTA, CDR2 FQGNSA. Trimming shortened V by 0 bases and J by 3 bases, and 20 bases separated the two germline ends. Here the CDR3 DNA reads TGTGCCAGCAGCTTAGCGCTCTCGCGGGGGGCCTGGTACACTGAAGCTTTCTTT. It specifies CASSLALSRGAWYTEAFF.

This chain joins TRBV28 and TRBJ2-5, with 7 positions matching TRBD1. Germline V gene sequence: CDR1 MDHEN, CDR2 SYDVKM. Trimming cost V 7 bases and J 3 bases; bases outside gene matches: 5. The CDR3 is 13 amino acids. For the CDR3, the DNA is TGTGCCAGCACCATCCAGGGGGAAGAGACCCAGTACTTC. Protein product: CASTIQGEETQYF. The full variable domain, rest sourced from reference TRBV28 and TRBJ2-5, is DVKVTQSSRYLVKRTGEKVFLECVQDMDHENMFWYRQDPGLGLRLIYFSYDVKMKEKGDIPEGYSVSREKKERFSLILESASTNQTSMYLCASTIQGEETQYFGPGTRLLVL.

The V and J genes are TRBV9 and TRBJ2-3, with no clear D. Germline lookup yields CDR1 SGDLS and CDR2 YYNGEE. CDR3 length: 15 residues. The V gene lost 0 bases and the J gene lost 3 bases, with 11 bases spanning the gap. As DNA, the CDR3 is TGTGCCAGCAGCGTAGCTATTGCTTCGACAGATACGCAGTATTTT. This gives the protein CASSVAIASTDTQYF. The entire variable domain, with the rest obtained from reference TRBV9 and TRBJ2-3, is as follows: DSGVTQTPKHLITATGQRVTLRCSPRSGDLSVYWYQQSLDQGLQFLIQYYNGEERAKGNILERFSAQQFPDLHSELNLSSLELGDSALYFCASSVAIASTDTQYFGPGTRLTVL.

V gene TRBV10-2 combines with J gene TRBJ2-7; D call uncertain. With 2 bases removed from V and 5 bases from J, the gap between germline ends came to 16 bases. The CDR3 spans 15 residues. Germline V gives CDR1 WSHSY, CDR2 SAAADI. DNA for the CDR3: TGCGCCAGCAGTGAGAGACATTCTATCGGCGACGAGCAGTACTTC. It yields the protein CASSERHSIGDEQYF.

The V gene is TRBV5-1, the J gene TRBJ1-1; no clear D gene. Germline V gene data show CDR1 as SGHRS and CDR2 as YFSETQ. The CDR3 length is 16 residues. V lost 1 base and J lost 2, with 15 bases in between. The CDR3 reads CASSLQATGINTEAFF. CDR3 nucleotide sequence: TGCGCCAGCAGCTTGCAGGCGACGGGGATCAACACTGAAGCTTTCTTT. Variable domain in full (rest from reference TRBV5-1 and TRBJ1-1): KAGVTQTPRYLIKTRGQQVTLSCSPISGHRSVSWYQQTPGQGLQFLFEYFSETQRNKGNFPGRFSGRQFSNSRSEMNVSTLELGDSALYLCASSLQATGINTEAFFGQGTRLTVV.

This rearrangement joins TRBV7-9 to TRBJ1-2; TRBD1 agrees at 7 bases. The CDR3 extends over 15 amino acids. CDR1 and CDR2 from the germline V gene are SEHNR and FQNEAQ (reference sequence). Trimming took 1 base from V and 3 from J; bases not matched to a gene: 5. The CDR3 region is CASSLGQGWDYGYTF. DNA of the CDR3: TGTGCCAGCAGCTTAGGACAGGGTTGGGACTATGGCTACACCTTC.

The rearrangement joins TRBV6-5 to TRBJ1-5; D is ambiguous. Trimming shortened V by 5 bases and J by 4 bases, and 15 bases separated the two germline ends. Germline V gives CDR1 MNHEY, CDR2 SVGAGI. CDR3 length equals 15 residues. DNA of the CDR3: TGTGCCAGCAGTCCAGTGGGATCCGGAAATCAGCCCCAGCATTTT. Its translation: CASSPVGSGNQPQHF.

This rearrangement joins TRBV5-1 to TRBJ2-5, with unresolved D. Germline lookup yields CDR1 SGHRS and CDR2 YFSETQ. The CDR3 covers 14 residues. The V and J ends lost 0 bases and 5 bases respectively, with 11 bases between them. The CDR3 nucleotides read TGCGCCAGCAGCTTGGCCCCCCATGGGGAGACCCAGTACTTC. Its translation is CASSLAPHGETQYF. The entire variable domain, with the rest obtained from reference TRBV5-1 and TRBJ2-5, is as follows: KAGVTQTPRYLIKTRGQQVTLSCSPISGHRSVSWYQQTPGQGLQFLFEYFSETQRNKGNFPGRFSGRQFSNSRSEMNVSTLELGDSALYLCASSLAPHGETQYFGPGTRLLVL.

This chain links TRBV11-3 with TRBJ2-2; 11 bases line up with TRBD1. Germline V gene sequence: CDR1 SGHNT, CDR2 YENEEA. J was trimmed by 5 bases and V by 8 bases; bases with no gene match: 4. This CDR3 is built from 14 residues. CDR3 amino acids: CASGQGARTGELFF. CDR3 sequence (DNA): TGTGCCAGCGGACAGGGGGCCCGAACCGGGGAGCTGTTTTTT. Combining the CDR3 with reference TRBV11-3 and TRBJ2-2 gives the whole variable domain EAGVVQSPRYKIIEKKQPVAFWCNPISGHNTLYWYLQNLGQGPELLIRYENEEAVDDSQLPKDRFSAERLKGVDSTLKIQPAELGDSAVYLCASGQGARTGELFFGEGSRLTVL.

This rearrangement joins TRBV11-2 to TRBJ2-7; 8 bases line up with TRBD2. The CDR3 runs to 16 residues. Germline V CDR1 and CDR2: SGHAT, FQNNGV. J was trimmed by 4 bases and V by 5 bases; bases with no gene match: 13. DNA of the CDR3: TGTGCCAGCAGCCCCCCCTCCGGGGGGGGCCAGTACGAGCAGTACTTC. Its translation: CASSPPSGGGQYEQYF.

The CDR3 DNA follows: TGTGCCAGCAGCTCGACGGGACAGTTGGGACAGCCCCAGCATTTT. The encoded protein is CASSSTGQLGQPQHF. The J gene is TRBJ1-5, the V gene TRBV7-9, with 7 bases fitting TRBD1. CDR3 length equals 15 residues. The germline V gene encodes CDR1 SEHNR and CDR2 FQNEAQ (reference sequence). Trimming removed 4 bases from V and 7 bases from J; junction bases left unmatched: 10. Full variable domain (rest looked up from reference TRBV7-9 and TRBJ1-5): DTGVSQNPRHKITKRGQNVTFRCDPISEHNRLYWYRQTLGQGPEFLTYFQNEAQLEKSRLLSDRFSAERPKGSFSTLEIQRTEQGDSAMYLCASSSTGQLGQPQHFGDGTRLSIL.

There are a few counts of this clone. The rearrangement uses TRBV19 and TRBJ1-4, with TRBD1 matching 8 bases. The length of the CDR3 is 16 residues. Unmatched junction bases numbered 13, after V lost 5 bases and J lost 8 bases. Germline CDR1 reads LNHDA; CDR2 reads SQIVND (reference sequence). DNA of the CDR3: TGTGCCAGTAGTGCCCCCTCAGGGGGCCGGCGGGAAAAACTGTTTTTT. Translation: CASSAPSGGRREKLFF.

The CDR3 sequence is CATSREGGLKDGYTF. DNA of the CDR3: TGTGCCACCAGCAGAGAAGGGGGGCTCAAGGATGGCTACACCTTC. The rearrangement uses TRBV15 and TRBJ1-2; tentative D call: TRBD1 (6 bases). The CDR3 is 15 amino acids. CDR1 LNHNV and CDR2 YYDKDF come from the germline V gene (reference sequence). Trimming cost V 0 bases and J 6 bases, with 14 bases left between them.

The CDR3 DNA follows: TGTGCCAGCAGCAGACAGGGGGCAACTCAGCCCCAGCATTTT. This gives the protein CASSRQGATQPQHF. The chain recombines TRBV2 with TRBJ1-5; 10 bases are a match to TRBD1. The CDR3 is made up of 14 amino acids. The V gene's germline CDR1 is SNHLY and CDR2 FYNNEI. Trimming removed 6 bases from V and 6 bases from J; junction bases left unmatched: 5.

This chain connects TRBV7-9 to TRBJ2-2; the match to TRBD1 covers 7 bases. Per the germline V gene, CDR1 is SEHNR and CDR2 is FQNEAQ (reference sequence). This CDR3 has 14 residues. Trimming took 3 bases from V and 5 from J; bases not matched to a gene: 3. The CDR3 coding sequence is TGTGCCAGCAGCTTGATACAGGGGACCGGGGAGCTGTTTTTT. Encoded protein: CASSLIQGTGELFF.

The genes are TRBV19 and TRBJ2-3; 7 positions agree with TRBD2. The V gene's germline CDR1 is LNHDA and CDR2 SQIVND (reference sequence). This CDR3 has 17 residues. V was pared by 5 bases and J by 2 bases, with 13 bases of the junction left unmatched. This CDR3 reads CASSGPERGPYTDTQYF. In DNA, the CDR3 is TGTGCCAGTAGTGGACCGGAGCGGGGACCCTACACAGATACGCAGTATTTT.

The genes are TRBV7-9 and TRBJ1-3; D unclear. Germline V gene data show CDR1 as SEHNR and CDR2 as FQNEAQ (reference sequence). Trimming left V 1 base short and J 0 bases short, with 10 bases between. The length of the CDR3 is 16 residues. CDR3 sequence (DNA): TGTGCCAGCAGCTTAGTGGTGGGAAGCTCTGGAAACACCATATATTTT. Translating it yields CASSLVVGSSGNTIYF.

The gene calls are TRBV6-4 and TRBJ2-2, with D possibly TRBD1 on 6 matching bases. Trimming took off 9 bases at V and 3 bases at J, with 14 bases between the two ends. The CDR3 length is 14 residues. CDR1 is MRHNA, CDR2 SNTAGT, per germline. For the CDR3, the DNA is TGTGCCAGAAAGGGTACAGGGTACACCGGGGAGCTGTTTTTT. Translated, it gives CARKGTGYTGELFF.